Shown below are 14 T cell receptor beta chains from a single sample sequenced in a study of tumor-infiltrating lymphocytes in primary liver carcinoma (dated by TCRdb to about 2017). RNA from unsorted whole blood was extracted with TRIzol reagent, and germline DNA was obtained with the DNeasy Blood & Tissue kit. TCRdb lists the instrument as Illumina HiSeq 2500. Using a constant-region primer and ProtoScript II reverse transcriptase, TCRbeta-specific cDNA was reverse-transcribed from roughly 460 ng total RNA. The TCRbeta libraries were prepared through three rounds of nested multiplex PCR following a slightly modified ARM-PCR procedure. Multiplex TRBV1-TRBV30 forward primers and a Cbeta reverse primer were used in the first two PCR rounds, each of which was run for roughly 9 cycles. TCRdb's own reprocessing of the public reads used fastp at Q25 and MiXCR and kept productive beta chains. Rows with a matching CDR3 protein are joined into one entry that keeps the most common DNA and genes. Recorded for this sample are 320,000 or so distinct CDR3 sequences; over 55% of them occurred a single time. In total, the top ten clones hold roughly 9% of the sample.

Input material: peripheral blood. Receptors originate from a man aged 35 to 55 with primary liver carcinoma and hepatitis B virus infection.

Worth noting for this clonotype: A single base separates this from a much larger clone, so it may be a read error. CDR3 amino acids: CASSALTVNQPQYF. The CDR3 DNA reads TGTGCCAGCAGTGCCCTGACAGTCAATCAGCCCCAGTATTTT. This chain uses TRBV6-1 with TRBJ1-5; weak D call: TRBD1 (5 bases). The closer fit of TRBJ2-3 to the DNA end suggests the J call may be wrong. Germline-derived CDR1 and CDR2 are MNHNS and SASEGT. The CDR3 covers 14 residues.

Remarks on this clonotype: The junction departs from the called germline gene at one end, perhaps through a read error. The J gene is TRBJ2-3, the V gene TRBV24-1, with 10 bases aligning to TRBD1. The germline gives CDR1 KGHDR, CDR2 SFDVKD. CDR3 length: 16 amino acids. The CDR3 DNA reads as TGTGCCACCTGTGATATAAGGGACAGGGGCTCGGAAACGCAGTATTTT. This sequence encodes CATCDIRDRGSETQYF.

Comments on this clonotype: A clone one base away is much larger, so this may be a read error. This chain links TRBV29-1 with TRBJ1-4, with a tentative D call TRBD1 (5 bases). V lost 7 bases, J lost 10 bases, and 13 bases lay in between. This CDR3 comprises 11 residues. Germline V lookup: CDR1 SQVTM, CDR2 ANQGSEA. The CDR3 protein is CSATHGGKLFF. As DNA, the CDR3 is TGCAGCGCCACACATGGGGGAAAACTGTTTTTT. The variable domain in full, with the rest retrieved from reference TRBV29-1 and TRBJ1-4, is SAVISQKPSRDICQRGTSLTIQCQVDSQVTMMFWYRQQPGQSLTLIATANQGSEATYESGFVIDKFPISRPNLTFSTLTVSNMSPEDSSIYLCSATHGGKLFFGSGTQLSVL.

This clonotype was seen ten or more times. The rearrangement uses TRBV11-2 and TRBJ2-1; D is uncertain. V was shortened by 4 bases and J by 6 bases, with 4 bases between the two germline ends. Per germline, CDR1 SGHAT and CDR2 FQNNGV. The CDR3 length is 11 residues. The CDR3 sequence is CASSSPNEQFF. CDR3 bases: TGTGCCAGCAGCTCTCCCAATGAGCAGTTCTTC.

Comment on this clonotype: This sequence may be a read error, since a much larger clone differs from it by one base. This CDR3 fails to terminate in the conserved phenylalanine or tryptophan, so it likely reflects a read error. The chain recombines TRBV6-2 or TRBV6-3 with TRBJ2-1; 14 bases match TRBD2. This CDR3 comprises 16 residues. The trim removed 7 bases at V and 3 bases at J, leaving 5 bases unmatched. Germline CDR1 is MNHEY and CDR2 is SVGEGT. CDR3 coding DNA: TGTGCCAGCACCGGGACTAGCGGGAGTGTCTACAATGAGCAGTTCTTA. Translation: CASTGTSGSVYNEQFL.

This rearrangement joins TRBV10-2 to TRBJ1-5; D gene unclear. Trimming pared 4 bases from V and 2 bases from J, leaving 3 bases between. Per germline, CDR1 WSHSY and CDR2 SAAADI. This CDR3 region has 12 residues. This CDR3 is CASSVGNQPQHF. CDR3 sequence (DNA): TGCGCCAGCAGTGTTGGCAATCAGCCCCAGCATTTT.

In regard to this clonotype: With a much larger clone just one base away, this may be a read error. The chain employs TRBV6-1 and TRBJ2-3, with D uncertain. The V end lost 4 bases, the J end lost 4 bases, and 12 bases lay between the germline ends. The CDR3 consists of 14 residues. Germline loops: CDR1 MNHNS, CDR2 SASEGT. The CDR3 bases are TGTGCCAGCAGTGGAAACCAGTCCCCAGATACGCAGTATTTT. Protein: CASSGNQSPDTQYF.

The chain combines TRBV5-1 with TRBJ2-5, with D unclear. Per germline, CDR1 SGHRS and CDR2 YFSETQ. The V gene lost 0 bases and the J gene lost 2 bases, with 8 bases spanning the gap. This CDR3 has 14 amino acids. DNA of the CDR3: TGCGCCAGCAGCTTGGTTGCGACACAAGAGACCCAGTACTTC. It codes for CASSLVATQETQYF.

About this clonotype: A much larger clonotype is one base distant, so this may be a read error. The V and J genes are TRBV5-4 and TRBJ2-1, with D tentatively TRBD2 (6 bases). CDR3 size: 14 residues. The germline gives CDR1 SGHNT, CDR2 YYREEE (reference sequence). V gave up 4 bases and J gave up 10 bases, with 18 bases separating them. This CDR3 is CASSRLPGVGEQFF. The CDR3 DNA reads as TGTGCCAGCAGCCGACTACCGGGAGTGGGAGAGCAGTTCTTC.

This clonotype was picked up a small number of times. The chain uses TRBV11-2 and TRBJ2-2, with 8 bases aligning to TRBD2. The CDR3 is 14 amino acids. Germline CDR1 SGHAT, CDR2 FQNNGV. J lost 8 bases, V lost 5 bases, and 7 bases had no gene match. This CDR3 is CASSVRPGGGELFF. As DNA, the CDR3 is TGTGCCAGCAGCGTCCGCCCGGGAGGGGGGGAGCTGTTTTTT.

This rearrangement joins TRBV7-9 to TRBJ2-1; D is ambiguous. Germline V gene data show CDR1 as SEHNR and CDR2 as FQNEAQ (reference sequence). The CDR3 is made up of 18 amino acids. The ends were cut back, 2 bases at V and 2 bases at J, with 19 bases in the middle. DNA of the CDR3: TGTGCCAGCAGCTTATCGAGTGGGAAGGCCAGGACCTACAATGAGCAGTTCTTC. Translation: CASSLSSGKARTYNEQFF.

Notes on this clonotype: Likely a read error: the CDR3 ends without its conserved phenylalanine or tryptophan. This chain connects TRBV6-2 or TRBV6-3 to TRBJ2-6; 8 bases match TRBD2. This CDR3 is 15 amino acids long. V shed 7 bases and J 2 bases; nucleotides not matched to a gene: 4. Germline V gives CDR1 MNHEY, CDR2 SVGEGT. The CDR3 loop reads CASITGGAGANVLTL. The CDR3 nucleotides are TGTGCCAGCATCACGGGAGGGGCTGGGGCCAACGTCCTGACTCTC.

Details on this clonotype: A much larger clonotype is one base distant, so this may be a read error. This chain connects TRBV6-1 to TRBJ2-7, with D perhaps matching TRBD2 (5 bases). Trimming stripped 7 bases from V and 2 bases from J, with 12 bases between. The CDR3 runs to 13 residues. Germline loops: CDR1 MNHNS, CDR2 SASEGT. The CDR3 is CASTRTCAYEQYF. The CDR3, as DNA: TGTGCCAGCACCCGGACTTGCGCCTACGAGCAGTACTTC.

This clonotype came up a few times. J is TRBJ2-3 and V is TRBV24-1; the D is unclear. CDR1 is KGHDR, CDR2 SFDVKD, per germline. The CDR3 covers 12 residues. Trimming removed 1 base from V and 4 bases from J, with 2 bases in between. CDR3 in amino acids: CATSDFADTQYF. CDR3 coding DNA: TGTGCCACCAGTGATTTTGCAGATACGCAGTATTTT.